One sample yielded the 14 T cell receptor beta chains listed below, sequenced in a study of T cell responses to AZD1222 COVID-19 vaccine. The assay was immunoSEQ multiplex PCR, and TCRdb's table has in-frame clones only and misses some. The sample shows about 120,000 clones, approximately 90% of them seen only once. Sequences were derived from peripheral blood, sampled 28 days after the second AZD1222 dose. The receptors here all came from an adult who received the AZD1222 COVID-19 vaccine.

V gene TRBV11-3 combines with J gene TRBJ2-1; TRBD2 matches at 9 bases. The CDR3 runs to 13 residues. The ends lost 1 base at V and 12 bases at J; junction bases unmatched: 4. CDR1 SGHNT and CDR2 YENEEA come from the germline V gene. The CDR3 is CASSLGPSGVQFF. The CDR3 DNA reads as TGTGCCAGCAGCTTAGGTCCTAGCGGGGTGCAGTTCTTC.

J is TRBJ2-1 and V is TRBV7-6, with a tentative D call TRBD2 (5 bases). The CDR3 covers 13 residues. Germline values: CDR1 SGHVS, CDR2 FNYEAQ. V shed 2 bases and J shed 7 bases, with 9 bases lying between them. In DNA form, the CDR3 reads TGTGCCAGCAGCTTAAGAGGGCCAAATGAGCAGTTCTTC. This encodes CASSLRGPNEQFF.

CDR3 region: CAWSPSTGPLLSYTF. CDR3 DNA sequence: TGTGCCTGGAGTCCCTCGACAGGACCACTACTTAGCTACACCTTC. The V call is TRBV30, the J call TRBJ1-2; D is possibly TRBD1 (6 bases). V was cut by 2 bases and J by 9 bases, with 22 bases left in between. The germline gives CDR1 GTSNPN, CDR2 SVGIG (reference sequence). The CDR3 length is 15 residues.

CDR3 nucleotides: TGCGCCAGCAGTCAATCGGAGTCGCTCCCTTCCCCTTATAACTATGGCTACACCTTC. This codes for CASSQSESLPSPYNYGYTF. This rearrangement joins TRBV23-1 to TRBJ1-2; D ambiguous. TRBV23-1 is labeled an ORF, and its function is uncertain. Trimming removed 0 bases at V and 1 base at J, with 21 bases between. This CDR3 comprises 19 residues.

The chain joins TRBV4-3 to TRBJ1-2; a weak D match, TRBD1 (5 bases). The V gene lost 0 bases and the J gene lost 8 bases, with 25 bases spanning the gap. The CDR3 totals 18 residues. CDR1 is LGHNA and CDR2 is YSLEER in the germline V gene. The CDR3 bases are TGCGCCAGCAGCCAAGATCAGGGCCCCTCTGGAGGGAGAGGAGGCTACACCTTC. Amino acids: CASSQDQGPSGGRGGYTF.

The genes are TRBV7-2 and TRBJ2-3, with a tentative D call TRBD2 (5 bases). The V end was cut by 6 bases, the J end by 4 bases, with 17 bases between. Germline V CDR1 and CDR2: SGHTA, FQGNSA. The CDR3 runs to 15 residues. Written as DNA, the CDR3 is TGTGCCAGCAGTATATCCCTCGCTAGCTCAGATACGCAGTATTTT. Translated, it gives CASSISLASSDTQYF.

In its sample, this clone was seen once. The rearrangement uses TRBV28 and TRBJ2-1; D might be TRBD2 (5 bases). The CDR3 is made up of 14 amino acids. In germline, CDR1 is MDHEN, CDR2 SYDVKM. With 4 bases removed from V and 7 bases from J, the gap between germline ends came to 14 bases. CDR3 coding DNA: TGTGCCAGCAGTTACCGGGAAAGGAAAAATGAGCAGTTCTTC. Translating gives CASSYRERKNEQFF.

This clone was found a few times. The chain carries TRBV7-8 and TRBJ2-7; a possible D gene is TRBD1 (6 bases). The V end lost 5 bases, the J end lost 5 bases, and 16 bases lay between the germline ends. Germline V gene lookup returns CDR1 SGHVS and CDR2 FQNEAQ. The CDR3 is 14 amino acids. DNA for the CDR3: TGTGCCAGCAGCCTACAGGGAAATTTGCACGAGCAGTACTTC. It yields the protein CASSLQGNLHEQYF. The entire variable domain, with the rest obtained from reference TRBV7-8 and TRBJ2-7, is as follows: GAGVSQSPRYKVAKRGQDVALRCDPISGHVSLFWYQQALGQGPEFLTYFQNEAQLDKSGLPSDRFFAERPEGSVSTLKIQRTQQEDSAVYLCASSLQGNLHEQYFGPGTRLTVT.

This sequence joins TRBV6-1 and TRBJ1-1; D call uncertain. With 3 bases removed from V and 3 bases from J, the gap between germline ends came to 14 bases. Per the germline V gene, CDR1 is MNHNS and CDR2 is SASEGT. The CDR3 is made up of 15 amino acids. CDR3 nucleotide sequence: TGTGCCAGCAGTGAGGACTGGCAAAGGGACACTGAAGCTTTCTTT. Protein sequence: CASSEDWQRDTEAFF.

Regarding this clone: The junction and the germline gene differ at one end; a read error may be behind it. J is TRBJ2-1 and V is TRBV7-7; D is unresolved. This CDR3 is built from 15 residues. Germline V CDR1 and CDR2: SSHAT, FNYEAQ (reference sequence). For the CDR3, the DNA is TGTGCTAGCAGCTCGGTGGCCGGGCCCTACAATGAGCAGTTCTTC. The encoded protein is CASSSVAGPYNEQFF.

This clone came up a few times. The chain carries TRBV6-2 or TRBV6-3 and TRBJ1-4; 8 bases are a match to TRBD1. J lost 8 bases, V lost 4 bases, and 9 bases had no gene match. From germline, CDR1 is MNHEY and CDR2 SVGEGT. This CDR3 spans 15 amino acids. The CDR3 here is CASSSPGQGGEKLFF. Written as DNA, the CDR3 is TGTGCCAGCAGTTCGCCCGGACAGGGAGGCGAAAAACTGTTTTTT.

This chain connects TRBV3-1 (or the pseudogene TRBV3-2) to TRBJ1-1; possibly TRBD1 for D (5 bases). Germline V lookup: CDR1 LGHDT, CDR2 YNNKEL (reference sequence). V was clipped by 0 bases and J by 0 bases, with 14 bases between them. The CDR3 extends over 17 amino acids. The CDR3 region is CASSQDLRQRLNTEAFF. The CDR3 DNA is TGTGCCAGCAGCCAAGATTTGAGACAGCGCTTGAACACTGAAGCTTTCTTT.

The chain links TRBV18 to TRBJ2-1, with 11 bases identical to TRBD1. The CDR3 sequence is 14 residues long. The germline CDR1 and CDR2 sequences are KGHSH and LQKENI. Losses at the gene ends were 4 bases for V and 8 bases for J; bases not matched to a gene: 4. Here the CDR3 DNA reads TGTGCCAGCTCACGGACAGGGGGCCAGGATGAGCAGTTCTTC. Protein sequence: CASSRTGGQDEQFF.

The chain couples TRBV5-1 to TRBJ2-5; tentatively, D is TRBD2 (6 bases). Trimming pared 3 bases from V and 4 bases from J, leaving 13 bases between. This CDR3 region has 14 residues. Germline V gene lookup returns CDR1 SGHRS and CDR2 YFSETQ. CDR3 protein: CASSWSGYGETQYF. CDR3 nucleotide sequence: TGCGCCAGCAGCTGGAGCGGGTACGGAGAGACCCAGTACTTC.